This TCR beta chain was documented in a study of tumor-infiltrating lymphocytes in primary liver carcinoma. Study overall: Sample counts of productive TCRbeta reads spanned roughly 3.5 to 7.13 million; these counts were similar across tissue types. General observations from the study: When set against blood, tumors had a significantly higher top-250-clone fraction (p = 0.039).

With a constant-region primer, TCR beta cDNA was made from approximately 500 ng of total RNA. Three nested multiplex PCR rounds, a slightly modified ARM-PCR method, built the TCR beta libraries. For around 11 cycles apiece, the opening two PCR rounds ran with TRBV1-TRBV30 forward primers and a C-beta reverse primer. MiXCR, run by TCRdb on the multiplex PCR reads, gives a single entry per CDR3 protein. The table has under 130,000 distinct CDR3 sequences, roughly 80% seen once. Co-extracting RNA and DNA was done with about 20-34 mg of unsorted bulk tissue as input. Treatment of the patients' primary liver carcinoma consisted of surgical resection. There were over 90% viable tumor cells in every single sample of tumor. The CDR3 length is 14 residues. Concerning this clonotype: No antigen is known for it. At one end the junction does not follow the germline gene, possibly because of a read error.

Sequences were obtained from liver tumor tissue from sampling region 3. As for subset: tumor region T3, left-lateral pole. This TCR came from a man aged 35-49 years with primary liver carcinoma and hepatitis B virus infection. V is TRBV12-3 or TRBV12-4 and J is TRBJ1-3; D is possibly TRBD1 (6 bases). The chain's CDR3 is CDSTIQGSGNTIYF. The CDR3 region has the DNA TGTGACAGCACTATACAGGGCTCTGGAAACACCATATATTTT.